This T cell receptor (beta chain) appears in the sequencing data of a study of shared clonotypes between healthy human individuals. Study overall: Samples came from a couple of female and a few male donors aged 18 to 49.

Naive CD45RA+ and memory CD45RA-negative subsets were split from CD4+ cells. A word on this clone: Antigen unknown.

Study results and caveats: Lower generation probabilities were found for non-shared clonotypes than for those shared by all four donors. Across a handful of donors, naive CD4 shared roughly 5.2%, naive CD8 3.5% to 4%, memory CD4 roughly 2.5%, memory CD8 about 0.4%.

The germline V gene has CDR1 PRHDT and CDR2 FYEKMQ (reference sequence). The CDR3 length is 22 residues. Trimming took 5 bases from V and 4 from J; bases not matched to a gene: 31. Profiling relied on immunoSEQ multiplex PCR, and the TCRdb table lists in-frame clones only, not all of them. The sample lists millions of clones, roughly 94% occurring once. The sample taken for sequencing was naive CD4+ T cells sorted from blood. Documented subset: CD45RA+ positively selected. This chain connects TRBV13 to TRBJ2-7; 8 bases are a match to TRBD2. This TCR came from a man younger than 35 in good health. CDR3 sequence: CASSPGGVAGPNNKRGFYEQYF. The CDR3 DNA reads as TGTGCCAGCAGCCCCGGGGGAGTAGCGGGGCCCAATAACAAGAGAGGTTTTTACGAGCAGTACTTC.